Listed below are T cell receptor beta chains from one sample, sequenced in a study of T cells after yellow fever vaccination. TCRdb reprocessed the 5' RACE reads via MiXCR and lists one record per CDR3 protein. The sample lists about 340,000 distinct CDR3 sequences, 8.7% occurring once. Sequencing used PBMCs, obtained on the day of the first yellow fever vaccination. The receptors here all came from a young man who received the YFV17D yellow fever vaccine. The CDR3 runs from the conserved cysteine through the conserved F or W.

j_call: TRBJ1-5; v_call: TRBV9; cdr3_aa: CASSVGTGQNQPQHF
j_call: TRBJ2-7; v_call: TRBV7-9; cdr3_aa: CASSFRESSEQYF
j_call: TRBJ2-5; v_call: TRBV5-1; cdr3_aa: CASRWGEETQYF
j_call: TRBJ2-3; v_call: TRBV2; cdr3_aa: CASSWEPELTDTQYF
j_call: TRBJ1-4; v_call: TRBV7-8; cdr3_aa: CASSSFGTEATNEKLFF
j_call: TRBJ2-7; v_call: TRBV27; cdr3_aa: CASSFGLRGEQYF
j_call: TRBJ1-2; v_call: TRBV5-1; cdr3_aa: CASSLGEPGRGYTF
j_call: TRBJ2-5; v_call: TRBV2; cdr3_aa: CASTLGRETQYF
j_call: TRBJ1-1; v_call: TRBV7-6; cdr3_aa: CASSLGFRGGTDVNTEAFF
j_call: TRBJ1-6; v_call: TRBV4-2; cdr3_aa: CASSQGVSPLHF
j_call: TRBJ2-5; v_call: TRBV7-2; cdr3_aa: CASSSRAVILGGETQYF
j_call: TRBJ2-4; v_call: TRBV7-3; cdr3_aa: CASSLGPLAKNIQYF
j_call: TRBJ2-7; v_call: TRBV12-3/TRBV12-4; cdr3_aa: CASSLDRGLRDEQYF
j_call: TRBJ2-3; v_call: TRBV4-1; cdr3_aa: CASSQWVRGTGDTQYF
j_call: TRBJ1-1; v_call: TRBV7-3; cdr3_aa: CASSFFTELNTEAFF
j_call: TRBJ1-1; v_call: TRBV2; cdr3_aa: CASSGGTGPTEAFF
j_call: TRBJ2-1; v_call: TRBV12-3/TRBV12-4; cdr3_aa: CASSFSSGSSYNEQFF
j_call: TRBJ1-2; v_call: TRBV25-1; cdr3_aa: CASSEYSGGGDGYTF
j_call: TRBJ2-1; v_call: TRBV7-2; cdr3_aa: CASSQGAYNEQFF
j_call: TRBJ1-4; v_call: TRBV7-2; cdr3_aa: CASSPAGGANEKLFF
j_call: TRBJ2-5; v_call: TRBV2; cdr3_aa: CASSRGGDETQYF
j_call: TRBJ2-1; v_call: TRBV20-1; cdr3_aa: CSVRGTSDYNEQFF
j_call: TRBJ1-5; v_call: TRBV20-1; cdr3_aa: CSAPTGGSQPQHF
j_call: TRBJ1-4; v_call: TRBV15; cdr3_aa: CATSGTGAGEKLFF
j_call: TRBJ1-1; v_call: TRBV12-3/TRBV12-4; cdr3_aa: CASKPAQGGNTEAFF
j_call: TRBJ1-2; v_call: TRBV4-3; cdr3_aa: CASSQDGMAGRWYGYTF